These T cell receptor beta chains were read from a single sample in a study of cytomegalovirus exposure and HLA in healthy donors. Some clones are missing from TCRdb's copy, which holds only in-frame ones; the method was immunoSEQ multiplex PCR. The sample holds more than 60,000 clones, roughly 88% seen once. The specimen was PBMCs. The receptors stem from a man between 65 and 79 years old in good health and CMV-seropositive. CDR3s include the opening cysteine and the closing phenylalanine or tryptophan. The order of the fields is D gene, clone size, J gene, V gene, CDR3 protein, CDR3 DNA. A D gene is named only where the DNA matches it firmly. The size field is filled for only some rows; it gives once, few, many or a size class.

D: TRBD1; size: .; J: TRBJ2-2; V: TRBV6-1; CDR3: CASLRGTGNTGELFF; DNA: TGTGCCAGCTTAAGAGGGACAGGGAACACCGGGGAGCTGTTTTTT
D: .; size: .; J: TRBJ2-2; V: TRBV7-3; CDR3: CASSLGGTGELFF; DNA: TGTGCCAGCAGCTTAGGAGGAACCGGGGAGCTGTTTTTT
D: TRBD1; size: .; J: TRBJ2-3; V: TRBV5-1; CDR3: CASSPGTGRTDTQYF; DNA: TGCGCCAGCAGCCCCGGGACAGGGCGCACAGATACGCAGTATTTT
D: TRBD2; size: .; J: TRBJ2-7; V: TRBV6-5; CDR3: CASSGSYEQYF; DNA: TGTGCCAGTAGCGGGAGCTACGAGCAGTACTTC
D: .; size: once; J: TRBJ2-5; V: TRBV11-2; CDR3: CASSLVELGTQYF; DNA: TGTGCCAGCAGCTTAGTGGAGTTGGGGACCCAGTACTTC
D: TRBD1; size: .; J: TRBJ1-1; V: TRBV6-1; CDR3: CATLTGIGTEAFF; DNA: TGTGCCACCCTGACAGGGATCGGCACTGAAGCTTTCTTT
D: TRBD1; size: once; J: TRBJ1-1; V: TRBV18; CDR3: CASSPTGVAFF; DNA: TGTGCCAGCTCACCGACAGGGGTAGCTTTCTTT
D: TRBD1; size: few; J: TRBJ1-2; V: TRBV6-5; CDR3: CASRQGVFGYTF; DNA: TGTGCCAGCAGACAGGGGGTATTTGGCTACACCTTC
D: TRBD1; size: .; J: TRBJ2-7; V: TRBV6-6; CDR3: CASSAGQGAYEQYF; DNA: TGTGCCAGCAGTGCGGGACAGGGGGCGTACGAGCAGTACTTC
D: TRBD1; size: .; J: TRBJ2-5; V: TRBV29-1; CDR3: CSLGQDQETQYF; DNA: TGCAGCCTGGGACAGGATCAAGAGACCCAGTACTTC
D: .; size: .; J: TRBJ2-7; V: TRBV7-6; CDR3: CASSLGWPGEQYF; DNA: TGTGCCAGCAGCTTAGGGTGGCCGGGAGAGCAGTACTTC
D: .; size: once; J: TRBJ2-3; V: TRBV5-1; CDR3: CATSSGGRADTQYF; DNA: TGCGCCACCTCGTCGGGGGGCCGAGCAGATACGCAGTATTTT
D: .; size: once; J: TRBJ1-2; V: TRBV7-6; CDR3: CASSPPGAYGYTF; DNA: TGTGCCAGCAGCCCACCGGGAGCCTATGGCTACACCTTC
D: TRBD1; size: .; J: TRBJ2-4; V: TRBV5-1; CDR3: CASSSGTDRNIQYF; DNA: TGCGCCAGCAGCTCCGGGACAGATAGAAACATTCAGTACTTC
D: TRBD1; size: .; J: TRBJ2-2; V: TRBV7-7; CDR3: CAADRAGTGELFF; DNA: TGTGCTGCGGACAGGGCGGGGACCGGGGAGCTGTTTTTT
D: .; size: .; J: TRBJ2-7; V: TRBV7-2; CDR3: CASSLVYEQYF; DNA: TGTGCCAGCAGCTTAGTCTACGAGCAGTACTTC
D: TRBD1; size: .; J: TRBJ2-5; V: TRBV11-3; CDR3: CASSLGQGAYRETQYF; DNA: TGTGCCAGCAGCCTAGGACAGGGGGCTTATAGAGAGACCCAGTACTTC
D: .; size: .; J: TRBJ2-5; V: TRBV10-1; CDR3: CASSEAAGQETQYF; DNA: TGCGCCAGCAGTGAGGCGGCAGGGCAAGAGACCCAGTACTTC
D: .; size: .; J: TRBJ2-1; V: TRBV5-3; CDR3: CARSLYYEQFF; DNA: TGTGCCAGAAGCTTGTATTATGAGCAGTTCTTC
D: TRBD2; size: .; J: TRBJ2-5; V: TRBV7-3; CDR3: CASNAGGGETQYF; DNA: TGTGCCAGCAACGCGGGGGGAGGAGAGACCCAGTACTTC
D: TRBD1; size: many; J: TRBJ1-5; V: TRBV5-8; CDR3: CASSYPGTGNQPQHF; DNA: TGTGCCAGCAGCTATCCCGGGACAGGGAATCAGCCCCAGCATTTT
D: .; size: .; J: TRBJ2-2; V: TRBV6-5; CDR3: CAISPDRNTGELFF; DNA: TGTGCCATATCTCCGGACAGAAACACCGGGGAGCTGTTTTTT
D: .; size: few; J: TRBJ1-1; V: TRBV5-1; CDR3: CASSIQGNTEAFF; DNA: TGCGCCAGCAGCATACAGGGGAACACTGAAGCTTTCTTT